These 32 T cell receptor beta chains came from one sample sequenced in a study of cytomegalovirus exposure and HLA in healthy donors. The PCR ran on 60 Vbeta and 13 Jbeta primers. Assay used: immunoSEQ multiplex PCR; TCRdb lists only in-frame clones, some missing. The table lists around 130,000 clones. The sample was PBMCs. The receptors here all came from a woman aged 60-70 years in good health and CMV-seronegative.

This sequence joins TRBV30 and TRBJ1-5, with a weak D call TRBD1 (5 bases). The germline CDR1 and CDR2 sequences are GTSNPN and SVGIG (reference sequence). V gave up 2 bases and J gave up 4 bases, with 9 bases separating them. The CDR3 totals 13 residues. CDR3 DNA: TGTGCCTGGAGTCAGCAGGGAAATCAGCCCCAGCATTTT. This encodes CAWSQQGNQPQHF. The entire variable domain, with the rest obtained from reference TRBV30 and TRBJ1-5, is as follows: SQTIHQWPATLVQPVGSPLSLECTVEGTSNPNLYWYRQAAGRGLQLLFYSVGIGQISSEVPQNLSASRPQDRQFILSSKKLLLSDSGFYLCAWSQQGNQPQHFGDGTRLSIL.

The rearrangement links TRBV11-2 to TRBJ1-1; 8 bases match TRBD1. The V gene end was trimmed by 5 bases and the J gene end by 1 base; junction bases not matched to a gene: 6. Germline loops: CDR1 SGHAT, CDR2 FQNNGV. The CDR3 has 15 residues. CDR3: CASSPRQGWNTEAFF. The CDR3 bases are TGTGCCAGCAGCCCGAGACAGGGGTGGAACACTGAAGCTTTCTTT.

This rearrangement joins TRBV2 to TRBJ2-1; D is ambiguous. The germline V gene encodes CDR1 SNHLY and CDR2 FYNNEI. Trimming stripped 8 bases from V and 9 bases from J, with 14 bases between. This CDR3 spans 12 amino acids. CDR3 in DNA: TGTGCCAGCTATCTCTCCCAGTTTGAGCAGTTCTTC. It is translated as CASYLSQFEQFF.

The chain employs TRBV7-3 and TRBJ2-1; 10 bases are a match to TRBD1. Unmatched junction bases numbered 14, after V lost 4 bases and J lost 2 bases. The CDR3 runs to 19 residues. Germline lookup yields CDR1 SGHTA and CDR2 FQGTGA. The DNA for the CDR3 is TGTGCCAGCAGCTCCCAACCAATTCGACAGGGGGCGGCCTACAATGAGCAGTTCTTC. It encodes CASSSQPIRQGAAYNEQFF.

V is TRBV28 and J is TRBJ2-5, with D perhaps matching TRBD1 (6 bases). The CDR3 is 16 residues long. Per germline, CDR1 MDHEN and CDR2 SYDVKM. V was cut by 3 bases and J by 1 base, with 15 bases left in between. This CDR3 reads CASSLAPPDSQETQYF. As DNA, the CDR3 is TGTGCCAGCAGTTTGGCGCCCCCGGACAGCCAAGAGACCCAGTACTTC.

The chain recombines TRBV14 with TRBJ1-1; 7 bases match TRBD1. The junction had 8 bases not matched to a gene; V was cut back by 2 bases and J by 5 bases. The germline V gene has CDR1 SGHDN and CDR2 FVKESK. The CDR3 covers 15 residues. This CDR3 is CASSQPQGRGTEAFF. The CDR3 nucleotides are TGTGCCAGCAGCCAACCCCAGGGCAGGGGGACTGAAGCTTTCTTT.

J is TRBJ1-2 and V is TRBV6-1, with D hard to call. V was clipped by 2 bases and J by 8 bases, with 15 bases between them. CDR1 is MNHNS, CDR2 SASEGT, per germline. The CDR3 consists of 14 residues. CDR3 protein: CASSEQEGSGGYTF. The CDR3 DNA reads TGTGCCAGCAGTGAACAGGAGGGTTCGGGGGGCTACACCTTC.

To note about this clone: The sample contains more than one DNA sequence encoding this CDR3. The chain's CDR3 is CASSRTGNYGYTF. In DNA form, the CDR3 reads TGTGCCAGCAGTCGGACAGGGAACTATGGCTACACCTTC. The J gene is TRBJ1-2, the V gene TRBV6-5; the match to TRBD1 covers 8 bases. Germline loops: CDR1 MNHEY, CDR2 SVGAGI. The V segment lost 5 bases and the J segment 2 bases; nucleotides outside the gene matches: 1. The length of the CDR3 is 13 residues.

V is TRBV19 and J is TRBJ1-6; TRBD1 might be the D (6 bases). Germline V CDR1 and CDR2: LNHDA, SQIVND (reference sequence). V was cut by 7 bases and J by 11 bases, with 12 bases left in between. The CDR3 runs 12 residues. In nucleotides, the CDR3 is TGTGCCAGTAACAGGGAGTTGGCACCCCTCCACTTT. Translation: CASNRELAPLHF.

The chain uses TRBV7-8 and TRBJ2-1; maybe TRBD1 (6 bases). Germline assignment: CDR1 SGHVS and CDR2 FQNEAQ. The CDR3 is 18 amino acids. Deletions cut 2 bases from V and 4 bases from J, with 21 bases between. CDR3: CASSLHRSGGEKYNEQFF. The DNA for the CDR3 is TGTGCCAGCAGCTTACACCGAAGTGGGGGCGAAAAGTACAATGAGCAGTTCTTC.

The chain links TRBV18 to TRBJ2-7, with TRBD2 identical over 13 bases. There are 19 residues in the CDR3. Germline V lookup: CDR1 KGHSH, CDR2 LQKENI. V shed 2 bases, J shed 3 bases, and the junction held 13 bases outside the gene matches. The CDR3: CASSPTFGTSGIQFYEQYF. The CDR3 coding sequence is TGTGCCAGCTCACCAACTTTCGGGACTAGCGGGATCCAGTTCTACGAGCAGTACTTC.

The chain employs TRBV30 and TRBJ1-1; D unclear. Per germline, CDR1 GTSNPN and CDR2 SVGIG (reference sequence). CDR3 size: 12 residues. Between the trimmed V and J ends, which lost 3 bases and 1 base, there was a span of 6 bases. CDR3 nucleotides: TGTGCCTGGAGGCCGCGGAACACTGAAGCTTTCTTT. The encoded protein is CAWRPRNTEAFF.

The chain couples TRBV14 to TRBJ2-5, with 8 bases identical to TRBD2. Near its end, the DNA agrees better with TRBJ2-7, so the J call may be wrong. Germline V gives CDR1 SGHDN, CDR2 FVKESK. The CDR3 has 19 residues. The CDR3 bases are TGTGCCAGCAGCCAAGTAAGATTAGCGGGGCTTAAGCCAGGCTACGAGCAGTACTTC. The encoded protein is CASSQVRLAGLKPGYEQYF.

The chain carries TRBV6-5 and TRBJ1-3, with D perhaps TRBD1 (5 bases). V was pared by 5 bases and J by 0 bases, with 11 bases between. Germline CDR1 and CDR2: MNHEY and SVGAGI. CDR3 length equals 15 residues. The CDR3 DNA reads TGTGCCAGCAGTACTTCAGGGTTCTCTGGAAACACCATATATTTT. It is translated as CASSTSGFSGNTIYF.

The chain joins TRBV5-6 to TRBJ1-6; 7 nucleotides match TRBD1. With V trimmed by 0 bases and J by 7 bases, 7 bases remained unmatched. Germline V gene lookup returns CDR1 SGHDT and CDR2 YYEEEE. The CDR3 length is 16 residues. CDR3 in DNA: TGTGCCAGCAGCTTGGCCGGGACAGTGTTAAATTCACCCCTCCACTTT. Translating it yields CASSLAGTVLNSPLHF.

The rearrangement links TRBV6-6 to TRBJ2-7; TRBD2 matches 13 bases. J was trimmed by 4 bases and V by 8 bases; bases with no gene match: 8. Germline CDR1 reads MNHNY; CDR2 reads SVGAGI (reference sequence). The CDR3 has 15 residues. Here the CDR3 reads CASHSGTSGTYEQYF. Written as DNA, the CDR3 is TGTGCCAGCCATTCCGGGACTAGCGGGACATACGAGCAGTACTTC.

The rearrangement joins TRBV9 to TRBJ2-2, with TRBD2 matching 16 bases. The CDR3 is made up of 19 amino acids. Germline V gene sequence: CDR1 SGDLS, CDR2 YYNGEE. J lost 6 bases, V lost 0 bases, and 8 bases had no gene match. The CDR3 protein is CASSVEGTSGRAWAGELFF. As DNA, the CDR3 is TGTGCCAGCAGCGTAGAGGGGACTAGCGGGAGGGCCTGGGCCGGGGAGCTGTTTTTT.

The chain recombines TRBV5-1 with TRBJ1-2, with D hard to call. This CDR3 region has 12 residues. The germline V gene has CDR1 SGHRS and CDR2 YFSETQ. V lost 0 bases and J lost 6, with 6 bases in between. The CDR3 nucleotides are TGCGCCAGCAGCTTGGGGAGGGATGGCTACACCTTC. Protein product: CASSLGRDGYTF.

The V gene is TRBV7-9, the J gene TRBJ1-2, with a possible D match to TRBD1 (6 bases). The germline CDR1 and CDR2 sequences are SEHNR and FQNEAQ (reference sequence). This CDR3 has 15 residues. Trimming stripped 5 bases from V and 1 base from J, with 14 bases between. CDR3 loop: CASSLPRGLNYGYTF. The DNA for the CDR3 is TGTGCCAGCAGCCTACCGCGGGGGCTTAACTATGGCTACACCTTC.

The V and J genes are TRBV29-1 and TRBJ2-7; D gene ambiguous. Germline V gene lookup returns CDR1 SQVTM and CDR2 ANQGSEA. V lost 7 bases to trimming and J lost 2 bases, with 15 bases between them. CDR3 length: 13 amino acids. The CDR3 is CSADTQAPYEQYF. The CDR3 coding sequence is TGCAGCGCCGACACTCAGGCCCCCTACGAGCAGTACTTC.

This CDR3 reads CASSEMGRTEAFF. CDR3 sequence (DNA): TGTGCCAGCAGTGAAATGGGGAGGACTGAAGCTTTCTTT. The chain joins TRBV6-1 to TRBJ1-1; D uncertain. This CDR3 spans 13 amino acids. V dropped 2 bases and J dropped 5 bases, with 9 bases sitting between them. The germline V gene encodes CDR1 MNHNS and CDR2 SASEGT.

The genes are TRBV7-2 and TRBJ2-1; D may be TRBD2 (6 bases). Germline V gene sequence: CDR1 SGHTA, CDR2 FQGNSA. The CDR3 has 14 amino acids. V lost 4 bases, J lost 3 bases, and 10 bases lay in between. CDR3 nucleotides: TGTGCCAGCAGCTCCGTGGGAGGCTACAATGAGCAGTTCTTC. This codes for CASSSVGGYNEQFF.

The rearrangement joins TRBV5-1 to TRBJ2-3; 10 bases fit TRBD2. CDR1 and CDR2 (germline): SGHRS, YFSETQ. The CDR3 runs 16 residues. V gave up 0 bases and J gave up 6 bases; unmatched junction bases: 7. CDR3 residues: CASSLASGGASDTQYF. The CDR3 DNA is TGCGCCAGCAGCTTGGCTAGCGGGGGCGCTTCGGATACGCAGTATTTT.

Details on this clone: The same CDR3 is also encoded by other DNA sequences in this sample. The rearrangement joins TRBV5-1 to TRBJ1-1; D call uncertain. Germline V CDR1 and CDR2: SGHRS, YFSETQ. The V and J ends lost 0 bases and 1 base respectively, with 4 bases between them. The CDR3 spans 13 residues. The CDR3 sequence is CASSLAGNTEAFF. For the CDR3, the DNA is TGCGCCAGCAGCTTGGCAGGGAACACTGAAGCTTTCTTT.

This rearrangement joins TRBV5-6 to TRBJ1-1, with D maybe TRBD1 (5 bases). The germline V gene encodes CDR1 SGHDT and CDR2 YYEEEE. Trimming removed 4 bases from V and 4 bases from J, with 14 bases in between. The CDR3 consists of 14 residues. CDR3 in DNA: TGTGCCAGCAGCCACCCCTACCAGGGCACTGAAGCTTTCTTT. Its protein product is CASSHPYQGTEAFF.

The V and J genes are TRBV11-2 and TRBJ2-1, with 7 bases that match TRBD1. In germline, CDR1 is SGHAT, CDR2 FQNNGV. The CDR3 loop spans 15 amino acids. V was pared by 2 bases and J by 4 bases, with 5 bases of the junction left unmatched. CDR3 DNA sequence: TGTGCCAGCAGCTTAAAAAGGGGGCCTTACAATGAGCAGTTCTTC. Translating it yields CASSLKRGPYNEQFF.

Turning to this clone: The junction does not match germline at one end; this may be a read error. The chain uses TRBV11-2 and TRBJ2-1; the match to TRBD2 covers 9 bases. The CDR3 runs 16 residues. The germline V gene has CDR1 SGHAT and CDR2 FQNNGV. CDR3 residues: CASTLGRAGGPWEQFF. In DNA form, the CDR3 reads TGTGCCAGCACCTTAGGTCGGGCGGGGGGGCCATGGGAGCAGTTCTTC.

The rearrangement uses TRBV11-2 and TRBJ2-7, with 7 bases identical to TRBD1. Looked up from germline, CDR1 is SGHAT and CDR2 is FQNNGV. The CDR3 is 14 amino acids. After removal of 5 bases from V and 5 bases from J, the junction contained 9 bases not matched to a gene. CDR3 nucleotides: TGTGCCAGCAGCCGACAGACAGGGTTGAACGAGCAGTACTTC. Translating it yields CASSRQTGLNEQYF.

The chain uses TRBV7-3 and TRBJ2-3, with TRBD2 identical over 10 bases. Germline V gene data show CDR1 as SGHTA and CDR2 as FQGTGA. The length of the CDR3 is 16 residues. V dropped 8 bases and J dropped 0; count of bases not matched to a gene: 8. CDR3 amino acids: CASGEAGGLSTDTQYF. In nucleotides, the CDR3 is TGTGCCAGCGGAGAAGCGGGGGGGCTAAGCACAGATACGCAGTATTTT.

The V and J genes are TRBV7-6 and TRBJ2-7; 7 bases fit TRBD1. With V trimmed by 6 bases and J by 3 bases, 5 bases remained unmatched. Germline-derived CDR1 and CDR2 are SGHVS and FNYEAQ. CDR3 length equals 13 residues. CDR3 sequence: CASSRDRDYEQYF. As DNA, the CDR3 is TGTGCCAGCAGTCGGGACAGAGACTACGAGCAGTACTTC.

The chain carries TRBV5-6 and TRBJ1-5; a weak D match, TRBD1 (5 bases). V gave up 5 bases and J gave up 4 bases, with 13 bases separating them. Germline-derived CDR1 and CDR2 are SGHDT and YYEEEE. There are 14 residues in the CDR3. The CDR3 is CASSRGISNQPQHF. Written as DNA, the CDR3 is TGTGCCAGCAGTCGGGGGATAAGTAATCAGCCCCAGCATTTT. Using reference TRBV5-6 and TRBJ1-5 for the parts outside the CDR3, the full variable domain is DAGVTQSPTHLIKTRGQQVTLRCSPKSGHDTVSWYQQALGQGPQFIFQYYEEEERQRGNFPDRFSGHQFPNYSSELNVNALLLGDSALYLCASSRGISNQPQHFGDGTRLSIL.

V and J are TRBV5-1 and TRBJ1-5; 9 positions match TRBD1. Trimming took 0 bases from V and 7 from J; bases not matched to a gene: 8. Germline loops: CDR1 SGHRS, CDR2 YFSETQ. The CDR3 runs 16 residues. Here the CDR3 reads CASSLAGRGQGQPQHF. CDR3 nucleotides: TGCGCCAGCAGCTTGGCCGGGAGGGGACAGGGACAGCCCCAGCATTTT. Using reference TRBV5-1 and TRBJ1-5 for the parts outside the CDR3, the full variable domain is KAGVTQTPRYLIKTRGQQVTLSCSPISGHRSVSWYQQTPGQGLQFLFEYFSETQRNKGNFPGRFSGRQFSNSRSEMNVSTLELGDSALYLCASSLAGRGQGQPQHFGDGTRLSIL.